This TCR beta chain was recovered during a study of cytomegalovirus exposure and HLA in healthy donors. The germline V and J ends were trimmed by 4 bases and 6 bases, with 16 bases remaining between them. This CDR3 contains 15 residues. Germline V CDR1 and CDR2: SGHRS, YFSETQ. The study ran its PCR with 60 Vbeta and 13 Jbeta primers. Clones were sequenced by immunoSEQ multiplex PCR, and TCRdb holds only the in-frame ones, with some missing. Found here are about 110,000 clones, around 73% of them singletons; the top ten hold about 8%. This clone has a handful of counts. This rearrangement joins TRBV5-1 to TRBJ1-4; D remains unclear. The origin of this receptor is a man aged 25-40 years in good health and CMV-seronegative. The source material was PBMCs. The CDR3 DNA reads TGCGCCAGCAGCCCCCTTTTGGCAGGTGATGAAAAACTGTTTTTT. Translation gives CASSPLLAGDEKLFF. The whole variable domain, remainder taken from reference TRBV5-1 and TRBJ1-4, is KAGVTQTPRYLIKTRGQQVTLSCSPISGHRSVSWYQQTPGQGLQFLFEYFSETQRNKGNFPGRFSGRQFSNSRSEMNVSTLELGDSALYLCASSPLLAGDEKLFFGSGTQLSVL.